What follows describes a single T cell receptor beta chain. This record comes from a study of blood T cell repertoires in COVID-19. Overall study: PBMCs, B-cell-depleted T cells, or T cells provided the cDNA or gDNA that made up the material.

This table comes from immunoSEQ multiplex PCR, and its TCRdb copy is limited to in-frame clones, with some not included. The table shows tens of thousands of clones, with approximately 87% occurring only once. Specimen: peripheral blood. The clonotype originates from a man aged 35 to 55 with COVID-19, enrolled during active disease.

The CDR3 loop reads CASSFTIAGGQDTQYF. The CDR3 DNA sequence: TGTGCCAGCAGTTTTACGATAGCGGGGGGGCAAGATACGCAGTATTTT. The chain is built from TRBV6-5 and TRBJ2-3; 11 bases line up with TRBD2. V trimming: 4 bases; J trimming: 5 bases; junction bases outside the gene matches: 8. The CDR3 sequence is 16 residues long. CDR1 MNHEY and CDR2 SVGAGI come from the germline V gene.